These 7 T cell receptor beta chains share one sample of origin, sequenced in a study of blood T cell repertoires in COVID-19. The method was immunoSEQ multiplex PCR; TCRdb's version includes in-frame clones alone and lacks a portion of them. The sample records roughly 280,000 clones, 75% to 90% being singletons. The sample taken for sequencing was peripheral blood. Receptors were obtained from a man in his fifties with acute or convalescent COVID-19.

This chain connects TRBV12-5 to TRBJ1-1, with a possible D match to TRBD1 (6 bases). Trimming stripped 0 bases from V and 9 bases from J, with 14 bases between. CDR3 length: 14 amino acids. Germline CDR1 is LGHNT and CDR2 is FRNRAP. The CDR3 nucleotides are TGTGCTAGTGGTTTGGTGGGGGCAGGGTCCAAAGCTTTCTTT. Protein: CASGLVGAGSKAFF.

This chain links TRBV10-3 with TRBJ1-3, with D tentatively TRBD1 (6 bases). V lost 10 bases, J lost 3 bases, and 13 bases lay in between. The germline gives CDR1 ENHRY, CDR2 SYGVKD. The CDR3 has 13 amino acids. CDR3 loop: CATSIGGGNTIYF. The CDR3 nucleotides are TGTGCCACCTCAATAGGGGGTGGAAACACCATATATTTT.

The CDR3 reads CAISESPGQGNGYTF. The CDR3 bases are TGTGCCATCAGTGAGTCCCCGGGACAGGGGAATGGCTACACCTTC. V usage is TRBV10-3 and J usage is TRBJ1-2; TRBD1 matches at 10 bases. The CDR3 spans 15 residues. CDR1 is ENHRY, CDR2 SYGVKD, per germline. J gave up 6 bases and V 0 bases, and 4 bases lay outside the gene matches.

The chain couples TRBV5-5 to TRBJ1-4; no definite D call. The germline V gene has CDR1 SGHKS and CDR2 YYEKEE (reference sequence). V lost 1 base and J 7 bases, leaving 8 bases between the germline ends. The CDR3 consists of 13 residues. In DNA, the CDR3 is TGTGCCAGCAGCTTGATTATGAGTGAAAAACTGTTTTTT. It codes for CASSLIMSEKLFF.

The chain couples TRBV19 to TRBJ2-1, with TRBD1 matching 7 bases. This CDR3 has 13 residues. V was clipped by 7 bases and J by 10 bases; unmatched bases: 10. CDR1 and CDR2 (germline): LNHDA, SQIVND (reference sequence). The CDR3 spells CASKVTGSGEQFF. CDR3 nucleotides: TGTGCCAGTAAGGTGACAGGGTCCGGGGAGCAGTTCTTC.

Note on this clone: Within the sample, other DNA sequences also encode this same CDR3. This rearrangement joins TRBV7-9 to TRBJ2-3; 8 bases match TRBD2. Looked up from germline, CDR1 is SEHNR and CDR2 is FQNEAQ (reference sequence). This CDR3 is built from 14 residues. V was pared by 8 bases and J by 3 bases, with 7 bases of the junction left unmatched. The CDR3 here is CASSLAGLTDTQYF. The DNA for the CDR3 is TGTGCCAGCTCGTTAGCGGGGTTGACAGATACGCAGTATTTT.

The chain employs TRBV29-1 and TRBJ1-5; possible D gene TRBD1, 5 bases. This CDR3 has 13 amino acids. The V gene lost 6 bases and the J gene lost 4 bases, with 13 bases spanning the gap. Germline V gene lookup returns CDR1 SQVTM and CDR2 ANQGSEA. The CDR3 here is CSVGGGRNQPQHF. The CDR3 nucleotides are TGCAGCGTGGGGGGGGGTAGGAATCAGCCCCAGCATTTT.